This T cell receptor (beta chain) was identified during a study of cytomegalovirus exposure and HLA in healthy donors. The PCR ran on 60 Vbeta and 13 Jbeta primers. Method: immunoSEQ multiplex PCR; TCRdb's copy keeps in-frame clones and lacks some. Among about 150,000 clones listed, 70% to 80% were seen once. Germline V CDR1 and CDR2: LNHDA, SQIVND (reference sequence). The CDR3 totals 14 residues. V dropped 3 bases and J dropped 10; count of bases not matched to a gene: 8. This receptor was identified in a man between 40 and 49 years old in good health and CMV-seropositive. The V and J genes are TRBV19 and TRBJ1-5; 8 bases agree with TRBD1. The specimen sequenced was PBMCs. CDR3 in DNA: TGTGCCAGTAGTATGAGGACAGGGCTCGATCCCCAGCATTTT. Its protein product is CASSMRTGLDPQHF.